These 26 T cell receptor beta chains were all obtained from the same sample, sequenced in a study of T-cell reconstitution after alpha-beta-depleted transplantation in children. As it was prepared, the TCRbeta library received unique molecular identifiers. Each CDR3 protein gets one entry after TCRdb re-called the PCR reads with MiXCR. The profile covers over 80,000 distinct CDR3 sequences, with 20% to 30% appearing a single time and roughly a fifth taken by the ten largest. This specimen was PBMCs, taken before TCRalphabeta/CD19-depleted stem cell transplant. The receptors come from a boy between 2 and 10 years old with acute lymphoblastic leukemia, due to receive a stem cell transplant.

V gene TRBV12-3 or TRBV12-4 combines with J gene TRBJ2-1; D is unresolved. The CDR3 consists of 13 residues. Trimming left V 4 bases short and J 2 bases short, with 6 bases between. CDR3: CASSSSPYNEQFF. CDR3 in DNA: TGTGCCAGCAGTTCGAGCCCCTACAATGAGCAGTTCTTC.

J is TRBJ2-3 and V is TRBV7-2; D is undetermined. The germline gives CDR1 SGHTA, CDR2 FQGNSA. V was clipped by 3 bases and J by 1 base, with 17 bases between them. The CDR3 contains 17 residues. CDR3 region: CASSFPLTAQGTDTQYF. The CDR3 DNA follows: TGTGCCAGCAGCTTCCCTTTGACGGCCCAAGGCACAGATACGCAGTATTTT. The full variable domain, its missing parts supplied by reference TRBV7-2 and TRBJ2-3, is GAGVSQSPSNKVTEKGKDVELRCDPISGHTALYWYRQSLGQGLEFLIYFQGNSAPDKSGLPSDRFSAERTGGSVSTLTIQRTQQEDSAVYLCASSFPLTAQGTDTQYFGPGTRLTVL.

This clonotype has a handful of counts. The chain carries TRBV12-3 or TRBV12-4 and TRBJ2-1; 7 bases line up with TRBD1. The length of the CDR3 is 16 residues. Germline trimming cut 0 bases from V and 1 base from J; bases unmatched to any gene: 3. The DNA of the CDR3 is TGTGCCAGCAGTTTAGCTAGGGGGCGGTCCTACAATGAGCAGTTCTTC. Translating it yields CASSLARGRSYNEQFF.

This chain's CDR3 is CASEPGRGWGYEQYF. Written as DNA, the CDR3 is TGTGCCAGCGAGCCAGGGCGAGGGTGGGGCTACGAGCAGTACTTC. This rearrangement joins TRBV6-1 to TRBJ2-7, with D tentatively TRBD1 or TRBD2 (5 bases each). CDR1 and CDR2 (germline): MNHNS, SASEGT. The CDR3 spans 15 residues. V was cut by 8 bases and J by 3 bases, with 20 bases left in between.

This clonotype turned up a few times. The gene calls are TRBV7-2 and TRBJ2-2; D remains unclear. V was shortened by 5 bases and J by 6 bases, with 7 bases between the two germline ends. Germline V gene data show CDR1 as SGHTA and CDR2 as FQGNSA. This CDR3 has 12 residues. The CDR3 nucleotides are TGTGCCAGCAGCCACAATTCCGGGGAGCTGTTTTTT. It translates to CASSHNSGELFF.

The CDR3 protein is CASSPNPRGQSLNEQFF. Written as DNA, the CDR3 is TGCGCCAGCAGCCCCAATCCCAGGGGACAGAGCTTAAATGAGCAGTTCTTC. The V and J genes are TRBV4-3 and TRBJ2-1; TRBD1 agrees at 7 bases. Germline CDR1 is LGHNA and CDR2 is YSLEER. The CDR3 is 17 amino acids. The V and J ends lost 4 bases and 7 bases, in that order; junction bases with no gene match: 16.

In DNA form, the CDR3 reads TGCAGCGTCCCAGGGACTAGCGGGGGGCACAATGAGCAGTTCTTC. This gives the protein CSVPGTSGGHNEQFF. The chain combines TRBV29-1 with TRBJ2-1; TRBD2 matches 15 bases. Trimming took 6 bases from V and 5 from J; bases not matched to a gene: 5. The germline CDR1 and CDR2 sequences are SQVTM and ANQGSEA. The CDR3 length is 15 residues.

This clonotype has just a few counts. V and J are TRBV5-1 and TRBJ1-3; D may be TRBD1 (6 bases). With 0 bases removed from V and 4 bases from J, the gap between germline ends came to 11 bases. Germline CDR1 SGHRS, CDR2 YFSETQ. The CDR3 runs to 15 residues. The CDR3 DNA sequence: TGCGCCAGCAGCTTGGAACCAGGGGTCGGAAACACCATATATTTT. This gives the protein CASSLEPGVGNTIYF.

The chain couples TRBV11-2 to TRBJ1-1; D is possibly TRBD1 (5 bases). V was pared by 6 bases and J by 1 base, with 15 bases between. The germline CDR1 and CDR2 sequences are SGHAT and FQNNGV. The CDR3 has 15 amino acids. CDR3 loop: CASRPQGVRNTEAFF. The CDR3 coding sequence is TGTGCCAGCAGGCCCCAGGGAGTTAGGAACACTGAAGCTTTCTTT.

The chain uses TRBV28 and TRBJ2-7; perhaps TRBD2 as D (6 bases). V shed 2 bases and J shed 6 bases, with 20 bases lying between them. In germline, CDR1 is MDHEN, CDR2 SYDVKM. The CDR3 runs 16 residues. The CDR3 is CASSLTSRRSSIEQYF. The CDR3 coding sequence is TGTGCCAGCAGTTTAACTAGCAGAAGGTCATCGATCGAGCAGTACTTC. Full variable domain (outside the CDR3, taken from reference TRBV28 and TRBJ2-7): DVKVTQSSRYLVKRTGEKVFLECVQDMDHENMFWYRQDPGLGLRLIYFSYDVKMKEKGDIPEGYSVSREKKERFSLILESASTNQTSMYLCASSLTSRRSSIEQYFGPGTRLTVT.

This clonotype has a handful of counts. V and J are TRBV29-1 and TRBJ1-2; maybe TRBD1 (6 bases). In germline, CDR1 is SQVTM, CDR2 ANQGSEA. V was trimmed by 6 bases and J by 6 bases, leaving 14 bases between them. The CDR3 is 12 amino acids. CDR3 loop: CSVRAGADGYTF. CDR3 nucleotides: TGCAGCGTGAGGGCGGGGGCAGATGGCTACACCTTC. The full variable domain, with the rest looked up from reference TRBV29-1 and TRBJ1-2, is SAVISQKPSRDICQRGTSLTIQCQVDSQVTMMFWYRQQPGQSLTLIATANQGSEATYESGFVIDKFPISRPNLTFSTLTVSNMSPEDSSIYLCSVRAGADGYTFGSGTRLTVV.

This clonotype was picked up a small number of times. The DNA for the CDR3 is TGTGCCAGCAGCCGTACAGGGTACGAGCAGTACTTC. It specifies CASSRTGYEQYF. The rearrangement links TRBV11-2 to TRBJ2-7; D possibly corresponds to TRBD1 (6 bases). CDR3 length equals 12 residues. Germline lookup yields CDR1 SGHAT and CDR2 FQNNGV. Trimming removed 5 bases from V and 4 bases from J, with 9 bases in between.

This clonotype was seen more than once but under ten times. The rearrangement joins TRBV3-1 to TRBJ2-3; 10 bases match TRBD2. V was clipped by 5 bases and J by 2 bases; unmatched bases: 4. Germline loops: CDR1 LGHDT, CDR2 YNNKEL (reference sequence). This CDR3 spans 15 amino acids. The CDR3 DNA sequence: TGTGCCAGCAGCTTCGGACTAGCGGTCACAGATACGCAGTATTTT. Translated: CASSFGLAVTDTQYF.

This chain links TRBV11-2 with TRBJ2-2, with 10 nucleotides matching TRBD1. This CDR3 comprises 15 residues. Looked up from germline, CDR1 is SGHAT and CDR2 is FQNNGV. J was trimmed by 4 bases and V by 6 bases; bases with no gene match: 5. The CDR3 region is CASRFGQGGTGELFF. CDR3 DNA: TGTGCCAGCAGATTCGGACAGGGGGGCACCGGGGAGCTGTTTTTT. Full variable domain (outside the CDR3, taken from reference TRBV11-2 and TRBJ2-2): EAGVAQSPRYKIIEKRQSVAFWCNPISGHATLYWYQQILGQGPKLLIQFQNNGVVDDSQLPKDRFSAERLKGVDSTLKIQPAKLEDSAVYLCASRFGQGGTGELFFGEGSRLTVL.

The J gene is TRBJ1-1, the V gene TRBV19, with D maybe TRBD1 (5 bases). Germline CDR1 LNHDA, CDR2 SQIVND (reference sequence). Trimming pared 5 bases from V and 4 bases from J, leaving 14 bases between. There are 14 residues in the CDR3. The DNA for the CDR3 is TGTGCCAGTAGTGATCAGGGCCACACCACTGAAGCTTTCTTT. It codes for CASSDQGHTTEAFF.

This clonotype has just a few counts. This chain uses TRBV5-1 with TRBJ2-3; TRBD1 matches 7 bases. The germline gives CDR1 SGHRS, CDR2 YFSETQ. CDR3 length: 13 residues. The V segment lost 5 bases and the J segment 2 bases; nucleotides outside the gene matches: 2. This CDR3 is CASRQGTTDTQYF. CDR3 DNA: TGCGCCAGCAGACAGGGGACCACAGATACGCAGTATTTT. The full variable domain, in which reference TRBV5-1 and TRBJ2-3 provide the parts outside the CDR3, is KAGVTQTPRYLIKTRGQQVTLSCSPISGHRSVSWYQQTPGQGLQFLFEYFSETQRNKGNFPGRFSGRQFSNSRSEMNVSTLELGDSALYLCASRQGTTDTQYFGPGTRLTVL.

This clonotype occurred many times. The rearrangement links TRBV12-3 or TRBV12-4 to TRBJ2-1; D is unclear. This CDR3 has 14 residues. Trimming stripped 0 bases from V and 1 base from J, with 4 bases between. The CDR3: CASSLAGSYNEQFF. CDR3 nucleotide sequence: TGTGCCAGCAGTTTAGCGGGGTCCTACAATGAGCAGTTCTTC.

A few counts support this clonotype. The CDR3 nucleotides read TGTGCCAGCAGTGAGAGGTCCTCCTACAATGAGCAGTTCTTC. It encodes CASSERSSYNEQFF. The chain joins TRBV28 to TRBJ2-1; D is undetermined. CDR1 MDHEN and CDR2 SYDVKM come from the germline V gene. V gave up 5 bases and J gave up 0 bases, with 8 bases separating them. The CDR3 totals 14 residues. Looking up the rest from reference TRBV28 and TRBJ2-1 gives the full variable domain: DVKVTQSSRYLVKRTGEKVFLECVQDMDHENMFWYRQDPGLGLRLIYFSYDVKMKEKGDIPEGYSVSREKKERFSLILESASTNQTSMYLCASSERSSYNEQFFGPGTRLTVL.

This clonotype has only a few counts. The chain uses TRBV2 and TRBJ2-3, with TRBD2 matching 9 bases. Germline-derived CDR1 and CDR2 are SNHLY and FYNNEI. This CDR3 is built from 16 residues. Trimming cost V 6 bases and J 0 bases; bases outside gene matches: 7. The DNA of the CDR3 is TGTGCCAGCAGCGTAGGCGGGAGGGCCAGCACAGATACGCAGTATTTT. It yields the protein CASSVGGRASTDTQYF.

This clonotype was counted only a few times. This rearrangement joins TRBV4-1 to TRBJ2-7; the D is unclear. V dropped 0 bases and J dropped 4 bases, with 16 bases sitting between them. The CDR3 contains 16 residues. CDR1 is MGHRA, CDR2 YSYEKL, per germline. This chain's CDR3 is CASSQERPEAGYEQYF. The CDR3 DNA sequence: TGCGCCAGCAGCCAAGAGCGGCCAGAGGCAGGTTACGAGCAGTACTTC.

This clonotype came up a few times. The genes are TRBV11-2 and TRBJ2-3, with TRBD1 matching over 7 bases. Germline V gene lookup returns CDR1 SGHAT and CDR2 FQNNGV. The CDR3 runs to 14 residues. Unmatched junction bases numbered 2, after V lost 5 bases and J lost 0 bases. CDR3 region: CASSRQGSTDTQYF. In DNA form, the CDR3 reads TGTGCCAGCAGCCGACAGGGAAGCACAGATACGCAGTATTTT.

This clonotype was found a few times. The gene calls are TRBV7-9 and TRBJ1-1; TRBD1 matches at 7 bases. From germline, CDR1 is SEHNR and CDR2 FQNEAQ (reference sequence). V dropped 6 bases and J dropped 1; count of bases not matched to a gene: 8. This CDR3 spans 15 amino acids. CDR3 in amino acids: CASSRAGQANTEAFF. DNA of the CDR3: TGTGCCAGCAGTCGAGCCGGACAGGCGAACACTGAAGCTTTCTTT.

V gene TRBV7-8 combines with J gene TRBJ2-5; 9 bases align to TRBD2. The CDR3 is made up of 17 amino acids. Germline CDR1 is SGHVS and CDR2 is FQNEAQ. Germline trimming cut 6 bases from V and 5 bases from J; bases unmatched to any gene: 16. CDR3 loop: CASRHRLAEGPGETQYF. In nucleotides, the CDR3 is TGTGCCAGCAGACACAGACTAGCGGAGGGGCCTGGGGAGACCCAGTACTTC.

This clonotype was seen a handful of times. Here the CDR3 DNA reads TGTGCCAGCAGTGAATATGGGGGGAAGGGGGGTAGCTCTGGGGCCAACGTCCTGACTTTC. It yields the protein CASSEYGGKGGSSGANVLTF. V usage is TRBV25-1 and J usage is TRBJ2-6, with D perhaps matching TRBD1 or TRBD2 (6 bases each). V was pared by 0 bases and J by 0 bases, with 18 bases between. CDR3 length equals 20 residues. CDR1 and CDR2 (germline): MGHDK, SYGVNS.

The chain employs TRBV29-1 and TRBJ2-2, with D hard to call. Trimming removed 6 bases at V and 7 bases at J, with 12 bases between. The CDR3 is 12 amino acids. CDR1 SQVTM and CDR2 ANQGSEA come from the germline V gene. The CDR3 DNA reads TGCAGCGTCGTCACTTGGAGCGGGGAGCTGTTTTTT. Its protein is CSVVTWSGELFF.

The chain combines TRBV6-2 or TRBV6-3 with TRBJ1-5, with 10 nucleotides matching TRBD1. Trimming cost V 4 bases and J 7 bases; bases outside gene matches: 10. Germline V gene data show CDR1 as MNHEY and CDR2 as SVGEGT. The CDR3 totals 16 residues. The CDR3: CASSSRDRGLGQPQHF. Written as DNA, the CDR3 is TGTGCCAGCAGTTCCCGGGACAGGGGCCTAGGACAGCCCCAGCATTTT.